Listed here are 23 T cell receptor beta chains from one sample, sequenced in a study of CD8 T cells in ankylosing spondylitis (dated by TCRdb to 2015 to 2018). The method was 5' RACE. The sequencing machine was an Illumina HiSeq 2500. The public reads were reanalyzed by TCRdb: fastp trimming at Q25, MiXCR alignment, in-frame beta chains only. Entries that share a CDR3 protein sequence are merged under the most common genes and DNA. The table for this sample lists about 460,000 distinct CDR3 sequences; about 5.4% of them were counted only once. The ten top clones hold under 4.5% of the sample. The paper as a whole reports these results and caveats: Blood from ankylosing spondylitis patients appeared to be characterized by a TCR beta motif made up of about 8 highly homologous amino acid variants.

Their antigens remain unidentified. The sample consisted of blood, either unsorted or a sorted T cell fraction (not recorded which). The origin of the receptors is a male donor with ankylosing spondylitis.

The table lists this clonotype with many counts. The genes are TRBV29-1 and TRBJ2-5; 10 bases map to TRBD2. The CDR3 is 13 amino acids. With V trimmed by 5 bases and J by 4 bases, 4 bases remained unmatched. The germline V gene has CDR1 SQVTM and CDR2 ANQGSEA. CDR3 in amino acids: CSVSGRAGETQYF. The CDR3 DNA is TGCAGCGTTAGCGGGAGGGCCGGAGAGACCCAGTACTTC.

This clonotype was seen repeatedly, ten times or more. The rearrangement joins TRBV5-1 to TRBJ1-3; possibly TRBD1 for D (6 bases). This CDR3 region has 17 residues. The V gene lost 0 bases and the J gene lost 2 bases, with 15 bases spanning the gap. Germline V gene data show CDR1 as SGHRS and CDR2 as YFSETQ. CDR3 region: CASSLVGAELTGNTIYF. In DNA form, the CDR3 reads TGCGCCAGCAGCTTGGTGGGGGCAGAACTGACTGGAAACACCATATATTTT.

This clonotype was found many times. This chain links TRBV9 with TRBJ1-1; 10 nucleotides agree with TRBD1. Germline CDR1 and CDR2: SGDLS and YYNGEE. This CDR3 spans 15 amino acids. Unmatched junction bases numbered 13, after V lost 4 bases and J lost 10 bases. CDR3 bases: TGTGCCAGCAGCCCCCGGGACAGGGGATCAGTTGGAGCTTTCTTT. Protein sequence: CASSPRDRGSVGAFF. Full variable domain (rest looked up from reference TRBV9 and TRBJ1-1): DSGVTQTPKHLITATGQRVTLRCSPRSGDLSVYWYQQSLDQGLQFLIQYYNGEERAKGNILERFSAQQFPDLHSELNLSSLELGDSALYFCASSPRDRGSVGAFFGQGTRLTVV.

This clonotype was seen at least ten times. The rearrangement uses TRBV7-9 and TRBJ2-7; 7 bases are shared with TRBD2. The germline CDR1 and CDR2 sequences are SEHNR and FQNEAQ (reference sequence). CDR3 size: 14 residues. Germline trimming cut 5 bases from V and 3 bases from J; bases unmatched to any gene: 7. CDR3 nucleotides: TGTGCCAGCAGCGAATGGGGGGGTGACTACGAGCAGTACTTC. Translated, it gives CASSEWGGDYEQYF.

In this sample, this clonotype turned up many times. V is TRBV12-3 or TRBV12-4 and J is TRBJ2-1; unclear D gene. The CDR3 runs to 14 residues. V lost 5 bases and J 8 bases, leaving 16 bases between the germline ends. CDR3 nucleotide sequence: TGTGCCAGCAGTGTAATGGTCTCCCGGGATGAGCAGTTCTTC. This sequence encodes CASSVMVSRDEQFF.

This clonotype showed up just a few times. The J gene is TRBJ2-7, the V gene TRBV20-1; possibly TRBD2 for D (7 bases). Germline CDR1 reads DFQATT; CDR2 reads SNEGSKA (reference sequence). The CDR3 covers 14 residues. Between the trimmed V and J ends, which lost 3 bases and 6 bases, there was a span of 18 bases. CDR3 bases: TGCAGTGCTAGGAAGGGGGGGCTTAGAGGCGAGCAGTACTTC. Protein: CSARKGGLRGEQYF.

This clonotype was seen ten or more times. This CDR3 is CAINRQGNTEAFF. The CDR3 nucleotides are TGTGCCATCAACCGACAGGGAAACACTGAAGCTTTCTTT. The V gene is TRBV10-3, the J gene TRBJ1-1, with 7 bases aligning to TRBD1. Looked up from germline, CDR1 is ENHRY and CDR2 is SYGVKD. The CDR3 totals 13 residues. J was trimmed by 2 bases and V by 7 bases; bases with no gene match: 4.

In its sample, this clonotype was seen many times. The gene calls are TRBV15 and TRBJ1-2; TRBD1 aligns across 7 bases. The CDR3 extends over 14 amino acids. Germline values: CDR1 LNHNV, CDR2 YYDKDF (reference sequence). With V trimmed by 0 bases and J by 8 bases, 6 bases remained unmatched. This chain's CDR3 is CATSRDPTGQGYTF. DNA for the CDR3: TGTGCCACCAGCAGAGATCCGACAGGGCAAGGCTACACCTTC.

This clonotype showed up many times. The chain is built from TRBV10-3 and TRBJ1-5, with D perhaps TRBD1 (5 bases). The CDR3 is made up of 14 amino acids. Germline lookup yields CDR1 ENHRY and CDR2 SYGVKD. The V end lost 0 bases, the J end lost 2 bases, and 5 bases lay between the germline ends. CDR3 sequence reads: CAISESGGNQPQHF. CDR3 coding DNA: TGTGCCATCAGTGAGTCGGGGGGCAATCAGCCCCAGCATTTT.

This clonotype was found a few times. J is TRBJ2-7 and V is TRBV20-1; 9 bases map to TRBD2. Germline trimming cut 0 bases from V and 5 bases from J; bases unmatched to any gene: 11. Germline V lookup: CDR1 DFQATT, CDR2 SNEGSKA (reference sequence). This CDR3 has 16 residues. The CDR3 region has the DNA TGCAGTGCTAGAGATCCAAGTAGCGGGAGCATCAACGAGCAGTACTTC. Protein sequence: CSARDPSSGSINEQYF.

This clonotype was seen ten or more times. This sequence joins TRBV12-3 or TRBV12-4 and TRBJ1-5, with 7 bases matching TRBD1. This CDR3 spans 14 amino acids. V was clipped by 6 bases and J by 6 bases; unmatched bases: 8. CDR3 residues: CASRWGQRGQPQHF. CDR3 nucleotide sequence: TGTGCCAGCAGGTGGGGACAGCGCGGTCAGCCCCAGCATTTT.

Ten or more counts support this clonotype. The genes are TRBV9 and TRBJ1-1, with D unclear. Looked up from germline, CDR1 is SGDLS and CDR2 is YYNGEE. V dropped 0 bases and J dropped 1 base, with 16 bases sitting between them. The CDR3 has 17 residues. CDR3 in DNA: TGTGCCAGCAGCGTAGAGTTGGCCGGTGTAGGGAACACTGAAGCTTTCTTT. Encoded protein: CASSVELAGVGNTEAFF.

V usage is TRBV18 and J usage is TRBJ2-7; a weak D match, TRBD2 (6 bases). Germline V CDR1 and CDR2: KGHSH, LQKENI. V was clipped by 2 bases and J by 6 bases, with 23 bases between them. The CDR3 totals 17 residues. The CDR3 sequence is CASSPFTAKGGEGEQYF. CDR3 sequence (DNA): TGTGCCAGCTCACCATTTACTGCCAAGGGAGGTGAAGGCGAGCAGTACTTC.

This clonotype occurred many times. The chain joins TRBV7-9 to TRBJ2-3, with a possible D match to TRBD1 (6 bases). Germline V gene data show CDR1 as SEHNR and CDR2 as FQNEAQ (reference sequence). This CDR3 has 14 residues. The V and J ends lost 4 bases and 4 bases respectively, with 12 bases between them. CDR3: CASSSTGAADTQYF. The CDR3 region has the DNA TGTGCCAGCAGCTCGACAGGAGCGGCAGATACGCAGTATTTT.

The chain employs TRBV11-3 and TRBJ2-3; D possibly uses TRBD1 or TRBD2 (5 bases each). V shed 4 bases and J shed 6 bases, with 17 bases lying between them. The CDR3 covers 15 residues. CDR1 is SGHNT, CDR2 YENEEA, per germline. CDR3 coding DNA: TGTGCCAGCAGCTCAGAGGGGACCGCTTTGGATACGCAGTATTTT. Protein product: CASSSEGTALDTQYF.

This clonotype was seen ten or more times. The genes are TRBV6-5 and TRBJ2-2; D possibly corresponds to TRBD1 (5 bases). Germline values: CDR1 MNHEY, CDR2 SVGAGI. CDR3 length: 15 residues. V was cut by 2 bases and J by 0 bases, with 7 bases left in between. CDR3 residues: CASSYETANTGELFF. The CDR3 region has the DNA TGTGCCAGCAGTTACGAGACAGCGAACACCGGGGAGCTGTTTTTT.

This clonotype came up many times. The V and J genes are TRBV6-6 and TRBJ2-2; D gene unclear. The CDR3 contains 13 residues. Germline CDR1 is MNHNY and CDR2 is SVGAGI (reference sequence). The ends were cut back, 6 bases at V and 5 bases at J, with 10 bases in the middle. The CDR3 DNA follows: TGTGCCAGCAGCATCCGCGCGACCGGGGAGCTGTTTTTT. This sequence encodes CASSIRATGELFF.

This clonotype was recorded many times. The chain links TRBV15 to TRBJ1-2; TRBD1 matches at 7 bases. Germline lookup yields CDR1 LNHNV and CDR2 YYDKDF (reference sequence). The CDR3 has 13 residues. With 6 bases clipped from V and 2 bases from J, the junction kept 3 bases outside the gene matches. The CDR3 DNA is TGTGCCACCAGAGGGGGCGGAAACTATGGCTACACCTTC. It specifies CATRGGGNYGYTF.

At least ten counts were recorded for this clonotype. The chain links TRBV10-3 to TRBJ1-3; 7 positions agree with TRBD1. This CDR3 comprises 14 residues. Germline CDR1 and CDR2: ENHRY and SYGVKD. J lost 4 bases, V lost 6 bases, and 6 bases had no gene match. CDR3 loop: CAISETGAGNTIYF. The CDR3 DNA sequence: TGTGCCATCAGCGAAACAGGGGCAGGAAACACCATATATTTT.

This rearrangement joins TRBV6-4 to TRBJ2-3; D gene uncertain. The germline V and J ends were trimmed by 2 bases and 6 bases, with 3 bases remaining between them. This CDR3 has 11 residues. Germline-derived CDR1 and CDR2 are MRHNA and SNTAGT. The CDR3 loop reads CASSDEDTQYF. For the CDR3, the DNA is TGTGCCAGCAGTGACGAGGATACGCAGTATTTT.

This clonotype was found many times. The chain combines TRBV20-1 with TRBJ1-1; D gene ambiguous. V was pared by 6 bases and J by 0 bases, with 11 bases between. Germline CDR1 is DFQATT and CDR2 is SNEGSKA (reference sequence). The CDR3 loop spans 13 amino acids. CDR3 DNA: TGCAGTGCCGCGGGAATACTGAACACTGAAGCTTTCTTT. Its translation: CSAAGILNTEAFF.

The table lists this clonotype with many counts. The genes are TRBV27 and TRBJ2-6; possibly TRBD1 for D (6 bases). V was clipped by 3 bases and J by 3 bases, with 12 bases between them. The germline gives CDR1 MNHEY, CDR2 SMNVEV (reference sequence). This CDR3 is built from 16 residues. CDR3 sequence: CASSFARGNGANVLTF. The CDR3, as DNA: TGTGCCAGCAGTTTTGCCAGGGGAAATGGGGCCAACGTCCTGACTTTC.

This clonotype showed up many times. The chain carries TRBV9 and TRBJ2-7; TRBD1 is a possible D gene (6 bases). This CDR3 region has 15 residues. With 5 bases removed from V and 3 bases from J, the gap between germline ends came to 18 bases. Germline CDR1 and CDR2: SGDLS and YYNGEE. The CDR3: CASSPSLDSDYEQYF. CDR3 bases: TGTGCCAGCAGTCCCAGCCTGGACAGCGACTACGAGCAGTACTTC.